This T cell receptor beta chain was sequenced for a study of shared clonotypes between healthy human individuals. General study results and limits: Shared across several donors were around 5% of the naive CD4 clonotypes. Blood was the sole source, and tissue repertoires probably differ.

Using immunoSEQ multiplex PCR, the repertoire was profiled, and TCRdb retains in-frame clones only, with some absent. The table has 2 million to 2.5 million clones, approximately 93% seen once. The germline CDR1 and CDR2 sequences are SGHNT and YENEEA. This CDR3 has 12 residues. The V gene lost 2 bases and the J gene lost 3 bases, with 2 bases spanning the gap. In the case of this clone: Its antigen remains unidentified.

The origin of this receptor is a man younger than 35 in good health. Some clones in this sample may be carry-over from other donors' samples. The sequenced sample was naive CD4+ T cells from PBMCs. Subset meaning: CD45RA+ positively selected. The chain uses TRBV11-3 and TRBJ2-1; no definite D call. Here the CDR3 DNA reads TGTGCCAGCAGCTTACACTACAATGAGCAGTTCTTC. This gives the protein CASSLHYNEQFF.